In this sample, the clone carrying this T cell receptor (beta chain) turned up a few times. Its specificity is unknown. The CDR3 consists of 15 residues. The V end lost 0 bases, the J end lost 8 bases, and 17 bases lay between the germline ends. Germline CDR1 and CDR2: SGHRS and YFSETQ. What was amplified from RNA transcripts were TCR beta CDR3 regions. When the TCR CDR3 underwent first-round RT-PCR, the HTBI primer set was used. TCRdb reprocessed the multiplex PCR reads via MiXCR and lists one record per CDR3 protein. In the table there are fewer than 900,000 distinct CDR3 sequences, about 19% of which are singletons. This record comes from a study of T cells in Graves' hyperthyroidism and ophthalmopathy. Overall study results and limits: Ophthalmopathy was identified by the model a median around 5.9 months ahead of onset. Also found in blood were most expanded thyroid clonotypes above 0.001.

A patient was excluded if there was uncontrolled infection, other autoimmune disease, pregnancy or lactation. The sequence was collected from a woman aged 45-59 years with Graves' hyperthyroidism that later progressed to Graves' ophthalmopathy. The rearrangement joins TRBV5-1 to TRBJ1-2; D might be TRBD1 (5 bases). Sequencing used blood. The CDR3 spells CASSLDTPGFFGYTF. DNA of the CDR3: TGCGCCAGCAGCTTGGACACCCCAGGGTTCTTCGGCTACACCTTC. Variable domain in full (rest from reference TRBV5-1 and TRBJ1-2): KAGVTQTPRYLIKTRGQQVTLSCSPISGHRSVSWYQQTPGQGLQFLFEYFSETQRNKGNFPGRFSGRQFSNSRSEMNVSTLELGDSALYLCASSLDTPGFFGYTFGSGTRLTVV.